These T cell receptor beta chains were read from a single sample in a study of OX40 agonist ivuxolimab in advanced cancers. The protocol was immunoSEQ multiplex PCR, while the TCRdb copy is restricted to in-frame clones and leaves out a portion. Found here are tens of thousands of clones, roughly 90% of them singletons; the top ten hold less than 2.5%. Sample: CD4+ or CD8+ T cells sorted from blood, taken in a trial of the OX40 agonist ivuxolimab. Source of these receptors: an adult with an advanced solid tumor such as melanoma, head and neck, liver or kidney cancer. Both conserved end residues are part of each CDR3. A D gene is named only where the DNA matches it firmly. A clone size is listed for some rows: how often the clone was seen (once, few, many), or a class if it is expanded.

j_gene: TRBJ2-2
d_gene: .
abundance: .
v_gene: TRBV7-8
CDR3nt: TGTGCCAGCAGCCCAGGGGGGCCGTTGAACACCGGGGAGCTGTTTTTT
CDR3aa: CASSPGGPLNTGELFF

j_gene: TRBJ2-7
d_gene: TRBD2
abundance: few
v_gene: TRBV27
CDR3nt: TGTGCCAGCAGTAGAGCGGGAGGGTTCTACGAGCAGTACTTC
CDR3aa: CASSRAGGFYEQYF

j_gene: TRBJ2-3
d_gene: TRBD1
abundance: .
v_gene: TRBV7-9
CDR3nt: TGTGCCAGCAGCTTAGACAGGGGAACGCAGTATTTT
CDR3aa: CASSLDRGTQYF

j_gene: TRBJ1-2
d_gene: .
abundance: .
v_gene: TRBV11-2
CDR3nt: TGTGCCAGCAGCTTAGACAGGGGAGGCTACACCTTC
CDR3aa: CASSLDRGGYTF

j_gene: TRBJ2-5
d_gene: .
abundance: .
v_gene: TRBV28
CDR3nt: TGTGCCAGCAGTTCATGGGAGACCCAGTACTTC
CDR3aa: CASSSWETQYF

j_gene: TRBJ1-1
d_gene: .
abundance: .
v_gene: TRBV28
CDR3nt: TGTGCCAGCAGTTTTGCGGGGGCCGTGCTAGACACTGAAGCTTTCTTT
CDR3aa: CASSFAGAVLDTEAFF

j_gene: TRBJ2-3
d_gene: .
abundance: .
v_gene: TRBV5-6
CDR3nt: TGTGCCAGCAGCTTGCTGGGTGTCACCAGCACAGATACGCAGTATTTT
CDR3aa: CASSLLGVTSTDTQYF

j_gene: TRBJ2-7
d_gene: TRBD2
abundance: .
v_gene: TRBV7-7
CDR3nt: TGTGCTAGCAGCTTAGAGCGGGGGCTCCCCTACGAGCAGTACTTC
CDR3aa: CASSLERGLPYEQYF

j_gene: TRBJ1-3
d_gene: .
abundance: .
v_gene: TRBV29-1
CDR3nt: TGCAGCGTAACTTCGGACGAACGAAACACCATATATTTT
CDR3aa: CSVTSDERNTIYF

j_gene: TRBJ1-2
d_gene: .
abundance: once
v_gene: TRBV2
CDR3nt: TGTGCCAGCAGTGTGGGCAGCAACTATGGCTACACCTTC
CDR3aa: CASSVGSNYGYTF

j_gene: TRBJ1-2
d_gene: .
abundance: .
v_gene: TRBV28
CDR3nt: TGTGCCAGCAGTTTATGGGCCAGGTACTCTGGCTACACCTTC
CDR3aa: CASSLWARYSGYTF

j_gene: TRBJ2-7
d_gene: .
abundance: .
v_gene: TRBV6-6
CDR3nt: TGTGCCAGCAGGGGGGGCGGGGACGAGCAGTACTTC
CDR3aa: CASRGGGDEQYF

j_gene: TRBJ2-7
d_gene: TRBD1
abundance: .
v_gene: TRBV9
CDR3nt: TGTGCCAGCAGCGTAGGGACAGGGGGGAGCGAGCAGTACTTC
CDR3aa: CASSVGTGGSEQYF

j_gene: TRBJ2-4
d_gene: TRBD1
abundance: .
v_gene: TRBV6-5
CDR3nt: TGTGCCAGCAGTCAACAGGACAGGGCAAACATTCAGTACTTC
CDR3aa: CASSQQDRANIQYF

j_gene: TRBJ2-3
d_gene: TRBD2
abundance: .
v_gene: TRBV7-7
CDR3nt: TGTGCTAGCAGCTTAGGGCTAGCGGCTAGCACAGATACGCAGTATTTT
CDR3aa: CASSLGLAASTDTQYF

j_gene: TRBJ2-1
d_gene: TRBD2
abundance: .
v_gene: TRBV9
CDR3nt: TGTGCCAGCAGCGGGACTAGCGGGAGCCCCTCCAATGAGCAGTTCTTC
CDR3aa: CASSGTSGSPSNEQFF

j_gene: TRBJ2-3
d_gene: .
abundance: .
v_gene: TRBV10-2
CDR3nt: TGCGCCAGCAGTGACGGGGCGGGGCCCACAGATACGCAGTATTTT
CDR3aa: CASSDGAGPTDTQYF

j_gene: TRBJ1-1
d_gene: .
abundance: few
v_gene: TRBV5-1
CDR3nt: TGCGCCAGCAGCTTAGCCCCCTGGGGGGCCTCCGGCACTGAAGCTTTCTTT
CDR3aa: CASSLAPWGASGTEAFF

j_gene: TRBJ2-7
d_gene: .
abundance: .
v_gene: TRBV11-2
CDR3nt: TGTGCCAGCGCCCTTCAGTTCAGCTCCTACGAGCAGTACTTC
CDR3aa: CASALQFSSYEQYF

j_gene: TRBJ1-5
d_gene: .
abundance: .
v_gene: TRBV18
CDR3nt: TGTGCCAGCTCAGAGTCAGGGCAGCCCCAGCATTTT
CDR3aa: CASSESGQPQHF

j_gene: TRBJ2-7
d_gene: TRBD1
abundance: .
v_gene: TRBV2
CDR3nt: TGTGCCAGCAGTGATAGGACAGGGACGGGTGAGCAGTACTTC
CDR3aa: CASSDRTGTGEQYF

j_gene: TRBJ2-5
d_gene: TRBD2
abundance: .
v_gene: TRBV5-1
CDR3nt: TGCGCCAGCAGCCCAGCGGGGGAGTACCAAGAGACCCAGTACTTC
CDR3aa: CASSPAGEYQETQYF

j_gene: TRBJ2-1
d_gene: TRBD2
abundance: .
v_gene: TRBV5-4
CDR3nt: TGTGCCAGCAGCCCCGGACTAGCCCTAAGCTCCTACAATGAGCAGTTCTTC
CDR3aa: CASSPGLALSSYNEQFF

j_gene: TRBJ1-4
d_gene: .
abundance: .
v_gene: TRBV2
CDR3nt: TGTGCCAGCAGCGCGGGCCCTCCGGGGGAAAAACTGTTTTTT
CDR3aa: CASSAGPPGEKLFF

j_gene: TRBJ1-2
d_gene: .
abundance: .
v_gene: TRBV27
CDR3nt: TGTGCCAGCAGGAAGGCCAGTCTGAGCGGCGGCTACACCTTC
CDR3aa: CASRKASLSGGYTF

j_gene: TRBJ1-1
d_gene: TRBD1
abundance: once
v_gene: TRBV19
CDR3nt: TGTGCCAGCGACAGGGACTTTGAAGCTTTCTTT
CDR3aa: CASDRDFEAFF

j_gene: TRBJ1-1
d_gene: TRBD1
abundance: .
v_gene: TRBV11-2
CDR3nt: TGTGCCAGCAGGCCAGGGGGCAGGAGCACTGAAGCTTTCTTT
CDR3aa: CASRPGGRSTEAFF

j_gene: TRBJ2-1
d_gene: .
abundance: .
v_gene: TRBV5-1
CDR3nt: TGCGCCAGCAGCTTGGCGGGGGGCAACTACAATGAGCAGTTCTTC
CDR3aa: CASSLAGGNYNEQFF

j_gene: TRBJ2-7
d_gene: .
abundance: .
v_gene: TRBV10-1
CDR3nt: TGCGCCAGCAGTGAGGTGAGGGGCTCCTACGAGCAGTACTTC
CDR3aa: CASSEVRGSYEQYF

j_gene: TRBJ1-4
d_gene: .
abundance: .
v_gene: TRBV15
CDR3nt: TGTGCCACCAGCAGAGGATCAGGTGGGGCAGCTAATGAAAAACTGTTTTTT
CDR3aa: CATSRGSGGAANEKLFF

j_gene: TRBJ2-1
d_gene: TRBD2
abundance: .
v_gene: TRBV7-9
CDR3nt: TGTGCCAGCAGCCTAAGGGGGACTAGGGGAATTGAGCAGTTCTTC
CDR3aa: CASSLRGTRGIEQFF

j_gene: TRBJ1-2
d_gene: .
abundance: .
v_gene: TRBV28
CDR3nt: TGTGCCAGCAGTTTCCCCCGAGGGGCGATAAACTATGGCTACACCTTC
CDR3aa: CASSFPRGAINYGYTF

j_gene: TRBJ1-2
d_gene: .
abundance: .
v_gene: TRBV6-1
CDR3nt: TGTGCCAGCAGTGAAGGCGCCCGCCTAAGCTACACCTTC
CDR3aa: CASSEGARLSYTF

j_gene: TRBJ1-1
d_gene: .
abundance: .
v_gene: TRBV19
CDR3nt: TGTGCCAGTAGTATAGATCGAAGGGGGGAAGCTTTCTTT
CDR3aa: CASSIDRRGEAFF

j_gene: TRBJ2-7
d_gene: TRBD1
abundance: .
v_gene: TRBV6-1
CDR3nt: TGTGCCACCATGACAGGGCTCGAGCAGTACTTC
CDR3aa: CATMTGLEQYF

j_gene: TRBJ1-2
d_gene: TRBD1
abundance: .
v_gene: TRBV5-4
CDR3nt: TGTGCCAGCACGACGACAGGGCACTATGGCTACACCTTC
CDR3aa: CASTTTGHYGYTF

j_gene: TRBJ1-2
d_gene: .
abundance: once
v_gene: TRBV19
CDR3nt: TGTGCCAGTAGGCGGGACCGCGGCTATGGCTACACCTTC
CDR3aa: CASRRDRGYGYTF

j_gene: TRBJ1-5
d_gene: .
abundance: .
v_gene: TRBV11-2
CDR3nt: TGTGCCTCCCGGAGGACCGGCAATCAGCCCCAGCATTTT
CDR3aa: CASRRTGNQPQHF

j_gene: TRBJ1-5
d_gene: TRBD1
abundance: .
v_gene: TRBV19
CDR3nt: TGTGCCAGTAGTATTACGGGACAGGGACCTAATAGCAATCAGCCCCAGCATTTT
CDR3aa: CASSITGQGPNSNQPQHF

j_gene: TRBJ2-7
d_gene: TRBD2
abundance: .
v_gene: TRBV6-1
CDR3nt: TGTGCCAGCAGTGAAGCCCCCGGAGGACTAGCGGGAATTTACGAGCAGTACTTC
CDR3aa: CASSEAPGGLAGIYEQYF

j_gene: TRBJ1-1
d_gene: .
abundance: .
v_gene: TRBV6-5
CDR3nt: TGTGCCAGCAGGGATAACAGGGCCGAGACTTTCTTT
CDR3aa: CASRDNRAETFF

j_gene: TRBJ2-7
d_gene: .
abundance: .
v_gene: TRBV4-2
CDR3nt: TGTGCCAGCAGCCCAGTCGGAGTTTCCGAGCAGTACTTC
CDR3aa: CASSPVGVSEQYF

j_gene: TRBJ1-1
d_gene: .
abundance: .
v_gene: TRBV18
CDR3nt: TGTGCCAGCTCACCTGGGGTAGGGGCGGACACTGAAGCTTTCTTT
CDR3aa: CASSPGVGADTEAFF